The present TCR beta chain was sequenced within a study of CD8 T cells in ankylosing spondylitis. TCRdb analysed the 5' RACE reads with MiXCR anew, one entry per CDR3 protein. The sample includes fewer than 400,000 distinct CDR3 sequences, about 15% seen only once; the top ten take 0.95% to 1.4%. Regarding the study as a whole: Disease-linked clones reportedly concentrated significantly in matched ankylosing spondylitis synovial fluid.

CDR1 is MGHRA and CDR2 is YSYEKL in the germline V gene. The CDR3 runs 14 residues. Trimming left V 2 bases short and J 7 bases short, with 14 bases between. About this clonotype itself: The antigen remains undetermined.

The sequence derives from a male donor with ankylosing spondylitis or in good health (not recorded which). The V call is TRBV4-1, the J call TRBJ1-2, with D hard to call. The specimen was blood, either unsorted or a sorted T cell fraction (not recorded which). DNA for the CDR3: TGCGCCAGCAGCCAACCCGTGCAAGGGTTTGGCTACACCTTC. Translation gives CASSQPVQGFGYTF.